This is a list of T cell receptor beta chains from one sample in a study of technical replicates of blood from four donors. TCRdb keeps only in-frame clones here, not all; method: immunoSEQ multiplex PCR. This repertoire shows roughly 56,000 clones, around 87% found once; its top ten account for about 5%. Sequencing used PBMCs. These receptor sequences come from a human donor in good health. Some clones in this sample may be carry-over from other donors' samples. Both conserved end residues are part of each CDR3. D genes are given only for firm matches. Some rows have no size entry. The others give once, few or many, or a class for an expanded clone.

CDR3 DNA | CDR3 protein | clone size | J gene | V gene | D gene
TGTGCCTGGGGGACATATGAAAAACTGTTTTTT | CAWGTYEKLFF | . | TRBJ1-4 | TRBV30 | .
TGTGCCAGCAGTTACGCCCGCCGGGACAGTACCGGGGAGCTGTTTTTT | CASSYARRDSTGELFF | . | TRBJ2-2 | TRBV6-5 | TRBD1
TGTGCCAGCAGGGGAGGACGGGAGGAAGCTTTCTTT | CASRGGREEAFF | . | TRBJ1-1 | TRBV5-5 | .
TGTGCCAGCAGCTCCTATAGCACAGATACGCAGTATTTT | CASSSYSTDTQYF | once | TRBJ2-3 | TRBV7-2 | .
TGTGCCAGCAGCGAAACTAGCGGACCCCGGGCAGATACGCAGTATTTT | CASSETSGPRADTQYF | . | TRBJ2-3 | TRBV4-2 | TRBD2
TGTGCCAGCGGAACCTTAGGGGGACTAGCGGGGCGACTCACGGATACGCAGTATTTT | CASGTLGGLAGRLTDTQYF | . | TRBJ2-3 | TRBV27 | TRBD2
TGCGCCAGCAGCCAAGATTTCCACACCTCCTACGAGCAGTACTTC | CASSQDFHTSYEQYF | . | TRBJ2-7 | TRBV4-3 | .
TGTGCCAGCAGGGACAGCACCTACGAGCAGTACTTC | CASRDSTYEQYF | . | TRBJ2-7 | TRBV27 | .
TGTGCCAGCAGCTTAGGCGGGGAGGGCGAGCAGTACTTC | CASSLGGEGEQYF | . | TRBJ2-7 | TRBV11-3 | TRBD2
TGTGCCAGCAGCTTGGGACTAGTAAACAATGAGCAGTTCTTC | CASSLGLVNNEQFF | . | TRBJ2-1 | TRBV9 | TRBD2
TGCGCCAGCAGCTCGTTACAGGGGCAAAAGGGCTACGAGCAGTACTTC | CASSSLQGQKGYEQYF | . | TRBJ2-7 | TRBV5-1 | TRBD1
TGCGCCAGCAGCTTGGGGACTAGCGGGGGGACTAGCACAGATACGCAGTATTTT | CASSLGTSGGTSTDTQYF | . | TRBJ2-3 | TRBV5-1 | TRBD2
TGCGCCAGCAGCTCAGGACAGGGGATGTATAATTCACCCCTCCACTTT | CASSSGQGMYNSPLHF | . | TRBJ1-6 | TRBV5-1 | TRBD1
TGTGCCAGTAGTCTCCTTCGGCAGCCCCAGCATTTT | CASSLLRQPQHF | . | TRBJ1-5 | TRBV19 | .
TGCGCCAGCAGCCCCGACTACCTCATAAACACAGATACGCAGTATTTT | CASSPDYLINTDTQYF | . | TRBJ2-3 | TRBV4-3 | .
TGTGCCAGCAGCTACCGGGACTCAAAAGATGAGCAGTTCTTC | CASSYRDSKDEQFF | . | TRBJ2-1 | TRBV7-2 | .
TGTGCCAGCAGCCAAGATTACGCGATGGGGACTAGCGGGAGGCGCTCCTACAATGAGCAGTTCTTC | CASSQDYAMGTSGRRSYNEQFF | . | TRBJ2-1 | TRBV4-2 | TRBD2
TGTGCCAGCAGCCCCCCCAGACAGGGAGTGGTTGCCGGGGAGCTGTTTTTT | CASSPPRQGVVAGELFF | . | TRBJ2-2 | TRBV7-9 | TRBD1
TGTGCCAGCAGCTTGGAAGGGACAGGGGGCTACGAGCAGTACTTC | CASSLEGTGGYEQYF | . | TRBJ2-7 | TRBV5-6 | TRBD1
TGCGCCAGCAGTCACAGTGTCCAAGAGACCCAGTACTTC | CASSHSVQETQYF | . | TRBJ2-5 | TRBV5-1 | .
TGCGCCAGCAGCCAGAGGGCGACGAACACCGGGGAGCTGTTTTTT | CASSQRATNTGELFF | . | TRBJ2-2 | TRBV4-3 | .
TGCGCCAGCAGCTTGAATCCTAGCGGGGGGGGATACAATGAGCAGTTCTTC | CASSLNPSGGGYNEQFF | . | TRBJ2-1 | TRBV5-1 | TRBD2
TGTGCCAGCAGCGGAGGCCCCAGAGAAGCTTTCTTT | CASSGGPREAFF | . | TRBJ1-1 | TRBV9 | .
TGTGCCACCAGCACCTACGGGATTGGCTATGGCTACACCTTC | CATSTYGIGYGYTF | . | TRBJ1-2 | TRBV15 | .
TGTGCCAGCAGGGAGCGGGGGGGCGTAGATACGCAGTATTTT | CASRERGGVDTQYF | . | TRBJ2-3 | TRBV6-1 | TRBD2
TGTGCCAGCAGTTCTCGCGGGGCAACTAATGAAAAACTGTTTTTT | CASSSRGATNEKLFF | . | TRBJ1-4 | TRBV6-6 | .
TGTGCCAGCAGTGACGGACTGGCCATAGGCACCGGGGAGCTGTTTTTT | CASSDGLAIGTGELFF | . | TRBJ2-2 | TRBV6-4 | .
TGTGCCTGGAGCCCCCCAGCGGGGAGACAAGAGACCCAGTACTTC | CAWSPPAGRQETQYF | . | TRBJ2-5 | TRBV30 | TRBD2
TGTGCCAGCAGCTCTAACGGTGCCTACGAGCAGTACTTC | CASSSNGAYEQYF | . | TRBJ2-7 | TRBV7-9 | .
TGTGCCAGCAGCCCTGGGCGCTACGAGCAGTACTTC | CASSPGRYEQYF | . | TRBJ2-7 | TRBV5-6 | .
TGTGCCAGCAGCCAAGGGGCACCGGGACAGGGGGCGGATGAGCAGTTCTTC | CASSQGAPGQGADEQFF | few | TRBJ2-1 | TRBV4-2 | TRBD1
TGTGCCAGCAGTCCGGGGGGGGTAACTGAAGCTTTCTTT | CASSPGGVTEAFF | once | TRBJ1-1 | TRBV27 | .
TGCGCCAGCAGCCTGGGGGGGGATCGGGAGCAGTACTTC | CASSLGGDREQYF | once | TRBJ2-7 | TRBV5-1 | TRBD2
TGTGCCAGCAGCTTAACGTTTGGCGGGAGGGGGTACACAGATACGCAGTATTTT | CASSLTFGGRGYTDTQYF | . | TRBJ2-3 | TRBV7-3 | TRBD2
TGTGCCCGTATCTATGGCTACACCTTC | CARIYGYTF | . | TRBJ1-2 | TRBV3-2 | .
TGTGCCAGCAAATCAGACAGGGCCTCTCAAGAGACCCAGTACTTC | CASKSDRASQETQYF | . | TRBJ2-5 | TRBV27 | TRBD1
TGTGCTACATCCGGGACTAGCGGGGGGGGTGAGCAGTTCTTC | CATSGTSGGGEQFF | . | TRBJ2-1 | TRBV12-5 | TRBD2
TGTGCCAGCAGCTGGAAGACAGGGACAGATACGCAGTATTTT | CASSWKTGTDTQYF | few | TRBJ2-3 | TRBV5-6 | TRBD1
TGTGCCAGTAGTATAGAAGGGGCTAGCAATCAGCCCCAGCATTTT | CASSIEGASNQPQHF | . | TRBJ1-5 | TRBV19 | .
TGCGCCAGCAGCCAACCGGGACAGAGGCCCCCTCGGTACTTT | CASSQPGQRPPRYF | . | TRBJ1-6 | TRBV4-1 | TRBD1
TGTGCCAGCCGACAGGGGACACCGAACACTGAAGCTTTCTTT | CASRQGTPNTEAFF | . | TRBJ1-1 | TRBV6-5 | TRBD1
TGTGCCAGCGGCGCTCGACTCGGGACAGGGGGGACCGGGGAGCTGTTTTTT | CASGARLGTGGTGELFF | . | TRBJ2-2 | TRBV11-2 | TRBD1
TGTGCCAGCAGCCAAGATTTTAGCTCCTATAATTCACCCCTCCACTTT | CASSQDFSSYNSPLHF | . | TRBJ1-6 | TRBV4-2 | .
TGTGCCTGGACTAGCGGCCCCACAGATACGCAGTATTTT | CAWTSGPTDTQYF | . | TRBJ2-3 | TRBV30 | TRBD2
TGTGCCAGCAGTTGGGACTTTCGGAACTCCTACGAGCAGTACTTC | CASSWDFRNSYEQYF | . | TRBJ2-7 | TRBV6-1 | .
TGTGCCAGCAGTCCCCGGGAAGGGCTATACTACGAGCAGTACTTC | CASSPREGLYYEQYF | . | TRBJ2-7 | TRBV27 | .
TGTGCCAGCAGTGAATACAGGGGGCGGGAGACCCAGTACTTC | CASSEYRGRETQYF | . | TRBJ2-5 | TRBV25-1 | TRBD1
TGTGCCAGCAGCGCCTCGGACAGGGGGTGGACTGAAGCTTTCTTT | CASSASDRGWTEAFF | once | TRBJ1-1 | TRBV9 | TRBD1
TGCAGCGTCCCCGAGACAGGGAGTTCACCCCTCCACTTT | CSVPETGSSPLHF | . | TRBJ1-6 | TRBV29-1 | TRBD1
TGCAGCGTTGAACCGGGTTTCGGACAGCCCCAGCATTTT | CSVEPGFGQPQHF | . | TRBJ1-5 | TRBV29-1 | .
TGTGCCAGCACTAACAGGGTTACTAGCGGGAGAAGCTACGAGCAGTACTTC | CASTNRVTSGRSYEQYF | once | TRBJ2-7 | TRBV7-2 | TRBD2
TGTGCCAGCAGCCCGGGGGGGGGCAATCAGCCCCAGCATTTT | CASSPGGGNQPQHF | . | TRBJ1-5 | TRBV6-1 | .
TGTGCCAGCAGCCCCCGGAGAGCGGGGGCCGTACTCACCGGGGAGCTGTTTTTT | CASSPRRAGAVLTGELFF | . | TRBJ2-2 | TRBV7-2 | TRBD2
TGTGCCAGCAGCTCTTATGTACAGGGGGCGTATGGCTACACCTTC | CASSSYVQGAYGYTF | . | TRBJ1-2 | TRBV7-2 | TRBD1
TGTGCCAGCAGCCAAGTAGACGGGGATTTGGGGTTCTTC | CASSQVDGDLGFF | . | TRBJ2-1 | TRBV14 | .
TGTGCCAGCAGCTCAGGCACTGGGGCCAACGTCCTGACTTTC | CASSSGTGANVLTF | . | TRBJ2-6 | TRBV7-3 | .
TGTGCCAGCAGCAGAGACGCGGCGGTCTCCTACAATGAGCAGTTCTTC | CASSRDAAVSYNEQFF | . | TRBJ2-1 | TRBV21-1 | .
TGTGCCAGCAGCATAGGTCGGGGAGGGACTGAAGCTTTCTTT | CASSIGRGGTEAFF | once | TRBJ1-1 | TRBV5-4 | .
TGTGCCAGCAGCTCACAGGGACCCACCGGGGAGCTGTTTTTT | CASSSQGPTGELFF | . | TRBJ2-2 | TRBV7-9 | .
TGTGCCAGCTCAGGACTAGCGGTTTTCACCGGGGAGCTGTTTTTT | CASSGLAVFTGELFF | . | TRBJ2-2 | TRBV18 | TRBD2